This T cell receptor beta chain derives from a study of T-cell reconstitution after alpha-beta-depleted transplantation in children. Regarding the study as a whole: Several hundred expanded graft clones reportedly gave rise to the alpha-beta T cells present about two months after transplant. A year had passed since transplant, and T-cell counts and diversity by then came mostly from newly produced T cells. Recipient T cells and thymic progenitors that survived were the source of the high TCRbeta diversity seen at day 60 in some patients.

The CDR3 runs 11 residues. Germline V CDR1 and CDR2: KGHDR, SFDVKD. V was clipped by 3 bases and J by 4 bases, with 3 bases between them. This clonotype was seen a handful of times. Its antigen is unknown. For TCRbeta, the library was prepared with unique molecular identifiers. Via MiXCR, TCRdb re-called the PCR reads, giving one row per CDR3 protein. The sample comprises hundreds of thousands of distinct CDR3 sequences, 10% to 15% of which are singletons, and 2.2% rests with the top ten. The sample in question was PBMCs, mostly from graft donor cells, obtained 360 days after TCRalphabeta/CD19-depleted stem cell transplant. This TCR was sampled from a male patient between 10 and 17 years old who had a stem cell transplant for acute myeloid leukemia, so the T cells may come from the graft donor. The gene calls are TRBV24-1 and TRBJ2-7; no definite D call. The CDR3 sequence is CATSDMYEQYF. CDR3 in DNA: TGTGCCACCAGTGATATGTACGAGCAGTACTTC.